This T cell receptor beta chain was retrieved from a study of cytomegalovirus exposure and HLA in healthy donors. Overall study findings and caveats: Most TCR sequences were rare, but some public TCRs occurred in many donors.

Researchers ran the PCR with 60 Vbeta and 13 Jbeta primers. Data came from immunoSEQ multiplex PCR; TCRdb stores just in-frame clones and leaves some out. The data contain over 80,000 clones, 73% of them singletons. Looked up from germline, CDR1 is SGHRS and CDR2 is YFSETQ. V was pared by 4 bases and J by 5 bases, with 16 bases between. The CDR3 is 14 residues long. About this clone itself: Its cognate antigen is unknown.

The receptor was derived from a middle-aged man in good health and CMV-seronegative. Sequencing was carried out using PBMCs. V is TRBV5-1 and J is TRBJ2-7, with a tentative D call TRBD1 (6 bases). In nucleotides, the CDR3 is TGCGCCAGCAGCCCCGTCCAGGGGATGCACGAGCAGTACTTC. Translation gives CASSPVQGMHEQYF.